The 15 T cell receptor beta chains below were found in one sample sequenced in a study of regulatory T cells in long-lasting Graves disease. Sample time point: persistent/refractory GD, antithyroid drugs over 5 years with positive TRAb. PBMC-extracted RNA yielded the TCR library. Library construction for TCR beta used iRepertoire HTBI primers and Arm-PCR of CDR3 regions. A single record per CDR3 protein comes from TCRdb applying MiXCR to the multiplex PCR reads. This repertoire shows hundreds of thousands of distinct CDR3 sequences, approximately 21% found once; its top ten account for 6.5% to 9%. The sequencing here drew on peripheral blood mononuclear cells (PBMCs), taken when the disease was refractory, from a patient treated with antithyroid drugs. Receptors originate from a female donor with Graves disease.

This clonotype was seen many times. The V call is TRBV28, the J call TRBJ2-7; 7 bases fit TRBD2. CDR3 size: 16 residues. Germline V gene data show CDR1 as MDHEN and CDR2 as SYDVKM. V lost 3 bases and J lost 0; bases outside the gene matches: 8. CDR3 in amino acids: CASSFPMGGNSYEQYF. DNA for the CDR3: TGTGCCAGCAGTTTCCCCATGGGGGGGAACTCCTACGAGCAGTACTTC.

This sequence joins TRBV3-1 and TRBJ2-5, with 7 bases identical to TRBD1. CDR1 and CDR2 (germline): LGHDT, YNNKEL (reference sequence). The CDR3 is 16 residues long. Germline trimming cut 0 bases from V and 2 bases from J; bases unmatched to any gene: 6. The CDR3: CASSQDLDRPQETQYF. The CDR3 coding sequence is TGTGCCAGCAGCCAAGACTTGGACAGGCCGCAAGAGACCCAGTACTTC.

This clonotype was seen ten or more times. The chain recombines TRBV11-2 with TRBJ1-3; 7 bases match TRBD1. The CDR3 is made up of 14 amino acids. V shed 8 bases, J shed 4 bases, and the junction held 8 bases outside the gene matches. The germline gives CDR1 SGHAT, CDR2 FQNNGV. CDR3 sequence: CASSRRTGGNTIYF. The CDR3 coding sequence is TGTGCCAGCTCCAGGCGGACAGGAGGAAACACCATATATTTT.

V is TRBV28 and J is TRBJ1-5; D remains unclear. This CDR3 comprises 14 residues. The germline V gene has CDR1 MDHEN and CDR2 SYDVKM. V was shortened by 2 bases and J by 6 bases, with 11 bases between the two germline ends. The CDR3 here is CASSLRGRRQPQHF. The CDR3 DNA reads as TGTGCCAGCAGTTTAAGAGGGAGGCGTCAGCCCCAGCATTTT.

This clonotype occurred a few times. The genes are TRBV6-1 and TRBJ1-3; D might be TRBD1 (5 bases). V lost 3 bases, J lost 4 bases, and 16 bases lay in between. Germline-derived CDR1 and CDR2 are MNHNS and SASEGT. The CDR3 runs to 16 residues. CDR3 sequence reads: CASSEARVWRGNTIYF. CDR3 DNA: TGTGCCAGCAGTGAGGCCAGGGTGTGGCGGGGAAACACCATATATTTT.

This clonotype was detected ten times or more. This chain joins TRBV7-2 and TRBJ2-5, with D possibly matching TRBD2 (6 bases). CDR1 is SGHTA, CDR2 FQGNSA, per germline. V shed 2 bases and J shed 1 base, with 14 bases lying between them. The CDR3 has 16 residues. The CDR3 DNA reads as TGTGCCAGCAGCTTAAACGGCGGGACCATCCAAGAGACCCAGTACTTC. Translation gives CASSLNGGTIQETQYF.

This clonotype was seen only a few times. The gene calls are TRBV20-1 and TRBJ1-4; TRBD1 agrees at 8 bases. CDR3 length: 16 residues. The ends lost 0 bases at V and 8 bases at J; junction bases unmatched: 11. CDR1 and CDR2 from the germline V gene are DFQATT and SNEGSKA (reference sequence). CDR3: CSARDQGQGTGEKLFF. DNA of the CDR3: TGCAGTGCTAGAGACCAAGGACAGGGAACAGGGGAAAAACTGTTTTTT.

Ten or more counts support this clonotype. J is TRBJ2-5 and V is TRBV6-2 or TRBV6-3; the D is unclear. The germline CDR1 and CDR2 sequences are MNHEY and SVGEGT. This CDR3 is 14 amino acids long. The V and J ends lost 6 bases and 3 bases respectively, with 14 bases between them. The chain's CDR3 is CASSLGGVEETQYF. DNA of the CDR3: TGTGCCAGCAGCCTCGGCGGAGTGGAAGAGACCCAGTACTTC.

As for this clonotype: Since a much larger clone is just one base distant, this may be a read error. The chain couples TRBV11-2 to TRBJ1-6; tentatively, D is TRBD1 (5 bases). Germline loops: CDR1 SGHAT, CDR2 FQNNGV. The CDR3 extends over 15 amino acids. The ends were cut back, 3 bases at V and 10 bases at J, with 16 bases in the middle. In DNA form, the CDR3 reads TGTGCCAGCAGCTTCAGCCCGGGAGGGGAATCACCCCTCCACTTT. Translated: CASSFSPGGESPLHF.

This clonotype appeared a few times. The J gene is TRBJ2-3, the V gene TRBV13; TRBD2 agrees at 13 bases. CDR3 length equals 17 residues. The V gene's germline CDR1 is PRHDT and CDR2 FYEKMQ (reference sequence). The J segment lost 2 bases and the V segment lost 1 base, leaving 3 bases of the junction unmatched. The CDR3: CASSLELAGGFTDTQYF. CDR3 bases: TGTGCCAGCAGCTTAGAACTAGCGGGAGGGTTCACAGATACGCAGTATTTT.

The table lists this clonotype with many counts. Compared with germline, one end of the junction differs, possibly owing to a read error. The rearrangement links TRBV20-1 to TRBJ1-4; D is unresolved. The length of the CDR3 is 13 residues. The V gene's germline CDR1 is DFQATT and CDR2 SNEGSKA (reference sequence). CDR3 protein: CSVRDSRNEKLFF. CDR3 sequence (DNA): TGCAGTGTCCGCGACTCCCGTAATGAGAAACTGTTTTTT.

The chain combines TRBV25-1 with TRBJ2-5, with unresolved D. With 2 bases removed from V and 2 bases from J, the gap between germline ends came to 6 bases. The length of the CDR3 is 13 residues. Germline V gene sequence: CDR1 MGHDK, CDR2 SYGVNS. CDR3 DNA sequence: TGTGCCAGCAGTGAAGAACAGCAAGAGACCCAGTACTTC. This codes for CASSEEQQETQYF.

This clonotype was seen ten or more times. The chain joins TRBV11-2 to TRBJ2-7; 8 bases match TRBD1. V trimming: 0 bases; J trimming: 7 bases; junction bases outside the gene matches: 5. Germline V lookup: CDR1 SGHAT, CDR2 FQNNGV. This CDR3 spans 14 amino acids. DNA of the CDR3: TGTGCCAGCAGCTTAGACCCGGGACAGGAGGAGCAGTACTTC. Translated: CASSLDPGQEEQYF.

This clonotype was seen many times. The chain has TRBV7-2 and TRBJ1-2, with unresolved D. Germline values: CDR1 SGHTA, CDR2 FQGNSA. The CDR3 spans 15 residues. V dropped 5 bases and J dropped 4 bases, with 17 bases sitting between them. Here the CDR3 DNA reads TGTGCCAGCAGCGAGTTGGGCAGTCTGCTCTATGGCTACACCTTC. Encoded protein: CASSELGSLLYGYTF.

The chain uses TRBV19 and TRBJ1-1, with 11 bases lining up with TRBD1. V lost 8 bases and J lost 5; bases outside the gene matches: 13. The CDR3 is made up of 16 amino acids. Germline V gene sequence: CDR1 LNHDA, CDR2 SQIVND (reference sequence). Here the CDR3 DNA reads TGTGCCAGTCCTCCCCCATGGGACAGGGGGGAAACTGAAGCTTTCTTT. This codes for CASPPPWDRGETEAFF.